This record looks at one T cell receptor beta chain sequence and its context. Antigen unknown. The data were taken from a study of shared clonotypes between healthy human individuals. Study-wide results and limits: Genetic and exposure-history diversity was limited by the few donors.

Germline loops: CDR1 SGHTA, CDR2 FQGNSA. This CDR3 contains 14 residues. Trimming took off 6 bases at V and 1 base at J, with 12 bases between the two ends. The donors were adults (healthy and HIV-negative) with no recent acute infections or vaccinations. Assay: immunoSEQ multiplex PCR; the TCRdb copy retains only in-frame clones and omits some. The data contain fewer than 700,000 clones, roughly four fifths of them singletons. V usage is TRBV7-2 and J usage is TRBJ1-1; D not resolved. The source of this sequence is a woman in her forties in good health. Some clones in this sample may be carry-over from other donors' samples. The material sequenced was PBMCs. The CDR3 DNA sequence: TGTGCCAGCAGGAGACCGGCGAAGAACACTGAAGCTTTCTTT. It is translated as CASRRPAKNTEAFF.